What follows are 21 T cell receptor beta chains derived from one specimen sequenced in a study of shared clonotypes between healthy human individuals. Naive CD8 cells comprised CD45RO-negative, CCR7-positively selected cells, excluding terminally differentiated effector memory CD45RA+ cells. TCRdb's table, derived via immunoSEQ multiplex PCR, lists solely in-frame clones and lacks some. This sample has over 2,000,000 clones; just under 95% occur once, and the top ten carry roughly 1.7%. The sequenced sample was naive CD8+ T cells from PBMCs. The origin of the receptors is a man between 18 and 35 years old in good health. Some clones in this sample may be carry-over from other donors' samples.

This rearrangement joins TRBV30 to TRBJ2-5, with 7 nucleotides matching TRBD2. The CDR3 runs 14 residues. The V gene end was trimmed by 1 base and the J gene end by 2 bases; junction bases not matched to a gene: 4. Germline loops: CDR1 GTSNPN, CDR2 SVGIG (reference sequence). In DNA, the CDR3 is TGTGCCTGGAGTGGGCTAGCGGTACAAGAGACCCAGTACTTC. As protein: CAWSGLAVQETQYF.

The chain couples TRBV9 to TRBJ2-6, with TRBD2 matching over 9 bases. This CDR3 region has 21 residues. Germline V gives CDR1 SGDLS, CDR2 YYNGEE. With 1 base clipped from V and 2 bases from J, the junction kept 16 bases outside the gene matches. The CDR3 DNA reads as TGTGCCAGCAGCGTACCCATCGGGGCTAGCGGGATGGGTGCTGGGGCCAACGTCCTGACTTTC. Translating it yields CASSVPIGASGMGAGANVLTF.

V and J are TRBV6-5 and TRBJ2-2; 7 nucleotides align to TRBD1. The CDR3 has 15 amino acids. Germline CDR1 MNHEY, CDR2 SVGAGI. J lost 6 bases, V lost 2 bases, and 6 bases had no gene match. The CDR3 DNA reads TGTGCCAGCAGTTACCGGGACAGCGTCGCCGGGGAGCTGTTTTTT. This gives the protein CASSYRDSVAGELFF.

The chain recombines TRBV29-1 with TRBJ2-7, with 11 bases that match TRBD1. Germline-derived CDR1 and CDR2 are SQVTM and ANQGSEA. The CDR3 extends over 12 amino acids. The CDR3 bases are TGCACGGCGGGGACAGGGGGTGGCGAGCAGTACTTC. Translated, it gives CTAGTGGGEQYF.

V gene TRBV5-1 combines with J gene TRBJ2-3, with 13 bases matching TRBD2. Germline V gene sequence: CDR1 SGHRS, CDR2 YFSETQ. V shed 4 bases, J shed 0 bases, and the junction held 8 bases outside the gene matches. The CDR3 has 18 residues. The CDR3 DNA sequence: TGCGCCAGCAGCCCTGGACTAGCGGGAGTCCTTAGCACAGATACGCAGTATTTT. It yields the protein CASSPGLAGVLSTDTQYF.

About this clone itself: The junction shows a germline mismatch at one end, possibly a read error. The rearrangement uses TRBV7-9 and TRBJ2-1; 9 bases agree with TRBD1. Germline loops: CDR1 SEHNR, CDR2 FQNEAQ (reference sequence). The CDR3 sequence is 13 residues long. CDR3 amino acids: CSSGTGFINEQFF. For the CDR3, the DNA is TGCTCGAGTGGGACAGGGTTCATCAATGAGCAGTTCTTC.

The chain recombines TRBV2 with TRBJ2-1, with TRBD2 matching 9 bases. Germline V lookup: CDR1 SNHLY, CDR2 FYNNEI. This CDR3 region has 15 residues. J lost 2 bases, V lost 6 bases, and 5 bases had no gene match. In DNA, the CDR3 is TGTGCCAGCAGGGTTAGCGGGAGCCCCTACAATGAGCAGTTCTTC. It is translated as CASRVSGSPYNEQFF.

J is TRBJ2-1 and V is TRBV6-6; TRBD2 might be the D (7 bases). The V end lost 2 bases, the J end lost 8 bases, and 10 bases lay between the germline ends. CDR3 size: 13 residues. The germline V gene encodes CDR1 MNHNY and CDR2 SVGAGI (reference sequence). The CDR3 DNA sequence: TGTGCCAGCAGTTACCGGGGGGCCGATGAGCAGTTCTTC. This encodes CASSYRGADEQFF.

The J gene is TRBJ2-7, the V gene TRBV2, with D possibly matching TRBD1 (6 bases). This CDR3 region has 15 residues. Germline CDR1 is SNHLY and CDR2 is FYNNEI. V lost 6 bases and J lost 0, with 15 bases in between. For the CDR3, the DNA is TGTGCCAGCAGAACAACAGGGCCTCGCTCCTACGAGCAGTACTTC. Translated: CASRTTGPRSYEQYF. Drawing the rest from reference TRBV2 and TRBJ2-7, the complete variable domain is EPEVTQTPSHQVTQMGQEVILRCVPISNHLYFYWYRQILGQKVEFLVSFYNNEISEKSEIFDDQFSVERPDGSNFTLKIRSTKLEDSAMYFCASRTTGPRSYEQYFGPGTRLTVT.

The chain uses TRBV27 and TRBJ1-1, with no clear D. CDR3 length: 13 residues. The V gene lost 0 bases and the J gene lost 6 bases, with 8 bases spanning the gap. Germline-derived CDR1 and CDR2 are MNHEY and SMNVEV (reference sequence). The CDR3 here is CASSLSIVAEAFF. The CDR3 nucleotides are TGTGCCAGCAGTTTATCGATAGTCGCTGAAGCTTTCTTT.

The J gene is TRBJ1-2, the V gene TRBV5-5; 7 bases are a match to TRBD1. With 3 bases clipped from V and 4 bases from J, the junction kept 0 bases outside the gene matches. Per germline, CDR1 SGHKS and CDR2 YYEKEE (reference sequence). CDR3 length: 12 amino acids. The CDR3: CASSWDSYGYTF. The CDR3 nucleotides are TGTGCCAGCAGCTGGGACAGCTATGGCTACACCTTC.

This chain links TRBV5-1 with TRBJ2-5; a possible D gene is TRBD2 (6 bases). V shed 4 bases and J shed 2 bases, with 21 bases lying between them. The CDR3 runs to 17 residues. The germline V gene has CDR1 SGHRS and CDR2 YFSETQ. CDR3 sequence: CASSLGARLREQETQYF. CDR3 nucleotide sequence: TGCGCCAGCAGCCTTGGGGCTCGACTCCGGGAGCAAGAGACCCAGTACTTC.

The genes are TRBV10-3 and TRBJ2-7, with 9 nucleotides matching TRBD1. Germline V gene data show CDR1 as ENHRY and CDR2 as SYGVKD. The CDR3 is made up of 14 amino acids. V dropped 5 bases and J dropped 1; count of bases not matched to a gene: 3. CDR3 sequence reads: CAISPGQGSYEQYF. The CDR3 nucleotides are TGTGCCATCAGTCCGGGACAGGGATCCTACGAGCAGTACTTC.

The CDR3 sequence: CASSLARPSYNEQFF. CDR3 in DNA: TGTGCCAGCAGCTTAGCCAGGCCCTCCTACAATGAGCAGTTCTTC. The genes are TRBV11-2 and TRBJ2-1; D is undetermined. This CDR3 has 15 amino acids. V was shortened by 1 base and J by 0 bases, with 7 bases between the two germline ends. CDR1 and CDR2 from the germline V gene are SGHAT and FQNNGV.

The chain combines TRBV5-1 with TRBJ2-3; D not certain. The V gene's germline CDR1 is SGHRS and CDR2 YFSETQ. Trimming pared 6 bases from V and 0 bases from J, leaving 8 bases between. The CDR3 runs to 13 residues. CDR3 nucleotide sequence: TGCGCCAGCACGGTTCCCAGCACAGATACGCAGTATTTT. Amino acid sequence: CASTVPSTDTQYF.

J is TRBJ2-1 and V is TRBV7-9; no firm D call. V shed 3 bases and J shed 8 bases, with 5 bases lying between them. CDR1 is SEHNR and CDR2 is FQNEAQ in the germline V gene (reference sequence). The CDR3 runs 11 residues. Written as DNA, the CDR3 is TGTGCCAGCAGCTTGAGCGATGAGCAGTTCTTC. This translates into CASSLSDEQFF.

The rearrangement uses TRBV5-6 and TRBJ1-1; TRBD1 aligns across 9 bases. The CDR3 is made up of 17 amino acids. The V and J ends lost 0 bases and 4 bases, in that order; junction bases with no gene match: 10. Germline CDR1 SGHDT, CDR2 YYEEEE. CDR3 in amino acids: CASSLVWGQGRGTEAFF. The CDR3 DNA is TGTGCCAGCAGCTTGGTTTGGGGACAGGGCAGGGGCACTGAAGCTTTCTTT.

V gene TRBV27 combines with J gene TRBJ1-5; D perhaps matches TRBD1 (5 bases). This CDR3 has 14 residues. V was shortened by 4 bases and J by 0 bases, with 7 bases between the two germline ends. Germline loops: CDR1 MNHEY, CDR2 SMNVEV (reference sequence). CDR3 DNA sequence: TGTGCCAGCAGTTCGACAGTTAGCAATCAGCCCCAGCATTTT. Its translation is CASSSTVSNQPQHF.

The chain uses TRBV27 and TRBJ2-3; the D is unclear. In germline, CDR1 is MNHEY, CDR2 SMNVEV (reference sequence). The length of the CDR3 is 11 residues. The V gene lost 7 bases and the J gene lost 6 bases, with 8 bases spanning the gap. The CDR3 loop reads CASMSADTQYF. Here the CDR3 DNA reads TGTGCCAGCATGAGTGCGGATACGCAGTATTTT.

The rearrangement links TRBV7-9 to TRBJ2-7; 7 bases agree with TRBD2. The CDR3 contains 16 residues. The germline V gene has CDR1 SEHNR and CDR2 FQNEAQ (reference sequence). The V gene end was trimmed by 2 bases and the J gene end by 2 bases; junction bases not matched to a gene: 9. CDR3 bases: TGTGCCAGCAGCTTAAGGGAGGGGTCAGCGGCCTACGAGCAGTACTTC. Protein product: CASSLREGSAAYEQYF.

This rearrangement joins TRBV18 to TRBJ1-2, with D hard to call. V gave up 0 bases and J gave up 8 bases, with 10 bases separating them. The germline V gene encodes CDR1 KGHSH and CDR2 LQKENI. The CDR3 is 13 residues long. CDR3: CASSPPIGEGYTF. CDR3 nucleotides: TGTGCCAGCTCACCACCGATCGGGGAGGGCTACACCTTC. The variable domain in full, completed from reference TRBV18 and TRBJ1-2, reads NAGVMQNPRHLVRRRGQEARLRCSPMKGHSHVYWYRQLPEEGLKFMVYLQKENIIDESGMPKERFSAEFPKEGPSILRIQQVVRGDSAAYFCASSPPIGEGYTFGSGTRLTVV.